The next 4 T cell receptor beta chains were all read from a single sample in a study of CD8+CD57+ T cells in acquired aplastic anemia. Profiling that covered TCR beta VDJ and CDR3 relied on genomic DNA as its template. TCRdb reprocessed the reads via MiXCR and lists one record per CDR3 protein. The sample records fewer than 250,000 distinct CDR3 sequences, approximately 49% being singletons. Sequencing was done on a sample of sorted CD4+, CD8+, or CD8+CD57+ T cells (not recorded which) from PBMCs. All receptors derive from a human donor in good health, serving as a control.

The sample holds many counts of this clonotype. This chain uses TRBV19 with TRBJ1-1; D is possibly TRBD1 (6 bases). Between the trimmed V and J ends, which lost 5 bases and 1 base, there was a span of 26 bases. The CDR3 totals 19 residues. Germline assignment: CDR1 LNHDA and CDR2 SQIVND (reference sequence). The chain's CDR3 is CASSRSFASVGQRNTEAFF. CDR3 sequence (DNA): TGTGCCAGTAGTCGATCTTTCGCTTCCGTCGGACAGCGGAACACTGAAGCTTTCTTT. Together with reference TRBV19 and TRBJ1-1, the CDR3 gives the full variable domain: DGGITQSPKYLFRKEGQNVTLSCEQNLNHDAMYWYRQDPGQGLRLIYYSQIVNDFQKGDIAEGYSVSREKKESFPLTVTSAQKNPTAFYLCASSRSFASVGQRNTEAFFGQGTRLTVV.

This sequence joins TRBV19 and TRBJ2-1; TRBD1 matches 11 bases. The V segment lost 6 bases and the J segment 5 bases; nucleotides outside the gene matches: 3. In germline, CDR1 is LNHDA, CDR2 SQIVND (reference sequence). There are 14 residues in the CDR3. The CDR3 sequence is CASSQGQGDNEQFF. The CDR3, as DNA: TGTGCCAGTAGCCAGGGACAGGGGGACAATGAGCAGTTCTTC.

J is TRBJ2-5 and V is TRBV25-1, with D hard to call. The CDR3 totals 12 residues. Germline CDR1 and CDR2: MGHDK and SYGVNS. V lost 3 bases and J 5 bases, leaving 7 bases between the germline ends. CDR3 sequence: CASSDRRETQYF. CDR3 nucleotides: TGTGCCAGCAGTGACCGTAGGGAGACCCAGTACTTC. Supplemented by reference TRBV25-1 and TRBJ2-5, the full variable domain reads EADIYQTPRYLVIGTGKKITLECSQTMGHDKMYWYQQDPGMELHLIHYSYGVNSTEKGDLSSESTVSRIRTEHFPLTLESARPSHTSQYLCASSDRRETQYFGPGTRLLVL.

The V and J genes are TRBV28 and TRBJ2-7, with a weak D call TRBD1 (5 bases). The V gene's germline CDR1 is MDHEN and CDR2 SYDVKM. Trimming took 8 bases from V and 13 from J, leaving 27 bases between them. The CDR3 has 14 amino acids. Written as DNA, the CDR3 is TGTGCCAGCGGCTCTTATCAGCCCCCACAGGCAACTTACTTC. Translating it yields CASGSYQPPQATYF.